Each of the 5 T cell receptor beta chains below was sequenced from the same sample in a study of T cell changes during pregnancy in multiple sclerosis. Profiling relied on immunoSEQ multiplex PCR, and the TCRdb table lists in-frame clones only, not all of them. Among 50,000 to 60,000 clones listed, around 90% were seen once. The sequencing used CD4+ T cells from peripheral blood mononuclear cells, collected in the second trimester of pregnancy. Receptors originate from a female donor with multiple sclerosis, enrolled in a pregnancy study.

This clone has only one observation. The chain uses TRBV18 and TRBJ1-5; D is uncertain. V was clipped by 2 bases and J by 6 bases, with 11 bases between them. Germline V CDR1 and CDR2: KGHSH, LQKENI. The CDR3 extends over 14 amino acids. The CDR3 coding sequence is TGTGCCAGCTCACCAAACGGGTTGAGTCAGCCCCAGCATTTT. Amino acids: CASSPNGLSQPQHF.

This chain links TRBV9 with TRBJ2-3; 11 bases map to TRBD2. Germline CDR1 reads SGDLS; CDR2 reads YYNGEE. The CDR3 loop spans 18 amino acids. The J segment lost 4 bases and the V segment lost 3 bases, leaving 13 bases of the junction unmatched. The CDR3 region has the DNA TGTGCCAGCAGCGCCTACACCGTAGCGGGGGGGCTAGCAGATACGCAGTATTTT. Translation: CASSAYTVAGGLADTQYF.

The rearrangement uses TRBV5-3 and TRBJ2-3; D gene ambiguous. Being an ORF, TRBV5-3 has a function that is uncertain. The germline V and J ends were trimmed by 2 bases and 1 base, with 8 bases remaining between them. The CDR3 is made up of 14 amino acids. The CDR3 spells CARSLVTCTDTQYF. CDR3 nucleotides: TGTGCCAGAAGCTTAGTTACTTGCACAGATACGCAGTATTTT.

The genes are TRBV27 and TRBJ1-5; D is perhaps TRBD1 (6 bases). This CDR3 comprises 13 residues. V lost 3 bases and J 7 bases, leaving 10 bases between the germline ends. CDR1 and CDR2 from the germline V gene are MNHEY and SMNVEV (reference sequence). The DNA for the CDR3 is TGTGCCAGCAGTTTGGACAGTTGGCAGCCCCAGCATTTT. It specifies CASSLDSWQPQHF.

Only one count was recorded for this clone. The rearrangement links TRBV18 to TRBJ1-1; unclear D gene. Germline CDR1 reads KGHSH; CDR2 reads LQKENI. V was trimmed by 3 bases and J by 4 bases, leaving 9 bases between them. This CDR3 is built from 13 residues. CDR3 DNA sequence: TGTGCCAGCTCACCGCCCGGGGTCACTGAAGCTTTCTTT. Its translation is CASSPPGVTEAFF.